Listed here are 15 T cell receptor beta chains from one sample, sequenced in a study of early T cells in non-severe SARS-CoV-2 infection. TCRdb independently ran MiXCR on the 5' RACE reads; one entry per CDR3 protein. Altogether tens of thousands of distinct CDR3 sequences are present, 5.3% being singletons, with the ten largest covering 30%. The sequencing input was whole blood. The receptors here all came from an adult who was a healthcare worker with PCR-confirmed SARS-CoV-2 infection or an uninfected control (not recorded which).

In this sample, this clonotype turned up a few times. The chain is built from TRBV11-2 and TRBJ2-7, with 7 positions matching TRBD2. Trimming took 3 bases from V and 5 from J; bases not matched to a gene: 7. Germline CDR1 is SGHAT and CDR2 is FQNNGV. CDR3 length equals 14 residues. The CDR3 protein is CASSFPGLEDEQYF. The CDR3 DNA follows: TGTGCCAGCAGCTTCCCAGGACTAGAGGACGAGCAGTACTTC.

The rearrangement uses TRBV7-2 and TRBJ2-5; 9 bases match TRBD2. J was trimmed by 2 bases and V by 5 bases; bases with no gene match: 12. The CDR3 contains 17 residues. The V gene's germline CDR1 is SGHTA and CDR2 FQGNSA. The CDR3 here is CASSLSGGLLIQETQYF. CDR3 in DNA: TGTGCCAGCAGCCTTAGCGGGGGCCTTTTAATACAAGAGACCCAGTACTTC.

This clonotype was picked up many times. The chain carries TRBV12-3 or TRBV12-4 and TRBJ1-6, with TRBD1 matching 7 bases. The CDR3 sequence is 14 residues long. Trimming at V came to 7 bases and at J to 5 bases, leaving 5 bases not matched to a gene. CDR3 in DNA: TGTGCCAGCAACCCCGGGACAGATAATTCACCCCTCCACTTT. This gives the protein CASNPGTDNSPLHF.

Many counts were recorded for this clonotype. The chain uses TRBV19 and TRBJ2-7; 11 nucleotides line up with TRBD1. The CDR3 contains 14 residues. Looked up from germline, CDR1 is LNHDA and CDR2 is SQIVND (reference sequence). V lost 9 bases and J lost 3; bases outside the gene matches: 7. The CDR3 DNA is TGTGCCAGCAATCCGGGACAGGGGGTCTACGAGCAGTACTTC. This translates into CASNPGQGVYEQYF.

This clonotype has ten or more counts. The chain carries TRBV5-1 and TRBJ2-1; D remains ambiguous. This CDR3 comprises 16 residues. Trimming pared 0 bases from V and 1 base from J, leaving 11 bases between. Germline CDR1 SGHRS, CDR2 YFSETQ. The DNA for the CDR3 is TGCGCCAGCAGCTTGGCAGCGATTAGGTCCTACAATGAGCAGTTCTTC. Protein: CASSLAAIRSYNEQFF.

With regard to this clonotype: At one end, the junction sequence differs from germline, possibly due to a read error. J is TRBJ2-7 and V is TRBV4-1; 7 positions agree with TRBD2. Germline loops: CDR1 MGHRA, CDR2 YSYEKL. The CDR3 consists of 13 residues. The CDR3 loop is CASSQDSSGKGSF. CDR3 bases: TGCGCCAGCAGCCAAGACTCCAGCGGGAAGGGCAGCTTC.

This clonotype was recorded many times. The chain combines TRBV11-2 with TRBJ2-3; 12 bases are shared with TRBD2. Trimming took 1 base from V and 1 from J; bases not matched to a gene: 12. CDR3 length: 20 amino acids. The germline V gene encodes CDR1 SGHAT and CDR2 FQNNGV. CDR3 coding DNA: TGTGCCAGCAGCTTAGGCCGACTAGCGGGAGTAGGTCGTGGCACAGATACGCAGTATTTT. Protein: CASSLGRLAGVGRGTDTQYF.

This clonotype was detected many times. The chain employs TRBV20-1 and TRBJ2-1; the D gene is possibly TRBD2 (6 bases). CDR1 and CDR2 from the germline V gene are DFQATT and SNEGSKA (reference sequence). The CDR3 sequence is 15 residues long. Between the trimmed V and J ends, which lost 0 bases and 4 bases, there was a span of 13 bases. The CDR3 region is CSARDRDFPYNEQFF. CDR3 bases: TGCAGTGCTAGAGATCGGGACTTCCCGTACAATGAGCAGTTCTTC.

In this sample, this clonotype turned up many times. This chain joins TRBV10-3 and TRBJ1-5, with D perhaps TRBD1 (5 bases). CDR1 is ENHRY, CDR2 SYGVKD, per germline. The CDR3 has 14 residues. The V end lost 5 bases, the J end lost 2 bases, and 10 bases lay between the germline ends. Here the CDR3 reads CAISQAGGNQPQHF. CDR3 sequence (DNA): TGTGCCATCAGTCAAGCGGGGGGCAATCAGCCCCAGCATTTT.

This clonotype was counted a few times. The chain carries TRBV18 and TRBJ2-5, with D unresolved. The length of the CDR3 is 14 residues. Per germline, CDR1 KGHSH and CDR2 LQKENI. Trimming stripped 3 bases from V and 5 bases from J, with 13 bases between. The CDR3: CASSPVGVEETQYF. CDR3 coding DNA: TGTGCCAGCTCACCGGTAGGCGTGGAGGAGACCCAGTACTTC. The variable domain in full, completed from reference TRBV18 and TRBJ2-5, reads NAGVMQNPRHLVRRRGQEARLRCSPMKGHSHVYWYRQLPEEGLKFMVYLQKENIIDESGMPKERFSAEFPKEGPSILRIQQVVRGDSAAYFCASSPVGVEETQYFGPGTRLLVL.

The V and J genes are TRBV30 and TRBJ1-1; D is perhaps TRBD1 (5 bases). V was shortened by 1 base and J by 11 bases, with 20 bases between the two germline ends. The CDR3 is made up of 14 amino acids. Per germline, CDR1 GTSNPN and CDR2 SVGIG (reference sequence). The CDR3 DNA sequence: TGTGCCTGGAGTGCTCAGGGAGTCGGGCTGAATGCTTTCTTT. Translation: CAWSAQGVGLNAFF.

This sequence joins TRBV20-1 and TRBJ2-3; 10 bases are shared with TRBD2. This CDR3 spans 14 amino acids. V was pared by 8 bases and J by 2 bases, with 7 bases of the junction left unmatched. From germline, CDR1 is DFQATT and CDR2 SNEGSKA (reference sequence). CDR3 in amino acids: CSPRLAGNTDTQYF. CDR3 coding DNA: TGCAGTCCCCGACTAGCGGGCAACACAGATACGCAGTATTTT.

This chain links TRBV5-1 with TRBJ1-6; D possibly corresponds to TRBD1 (6 bases). The germline V gene encodes CDR1 SGHRS and CDR2 YFSETQ. There are 14 residues in the CDR3. Trimming took 0 bases from V and 8 from J, leaving 9 bases between them. CDR3 in DNA: TGCGCCAGCAGCTTGGCGACAGGTCATTCACCCCTCCACTTT. This translates into CASSLATGHSPLHF.

The CDR3 sequence: CASSLRSGSTGELFF. The CDR3 DNA follows: TGTGCCAGCAGCTTAAGATCGGGGTCTACCGGGGAGCTGTTTTTT. This rearrangement joins TRBV11-1 to TRBJ2-2; weak D call: TRBD2 (5 bases). The germline V gene encodes CDR1 SGHAT and CDR2 FQDESV (reference sequence). The CDR3 length is 15 residues. V gave up 2 bases and J gave up 5 bases, with 12 bases separating them.

There are a few counts of this clonotype. V gene TRBV20-1 combines with J gene TRBJ2-5; no clear D. V was cut by 6 bases and J by 5 bases, with 13 bases left in between. The CDR3 has 12 amino acids. Germline CDR1 and CDR2: DFQATT and SNEGSKA (reference sequence). The CDR3 sequence is CSALRRSETQYF. The CDR3 DNA sequence: TGCAGTGCCTTGCGGCGTAGCGAGACCCAGTACTTC.